This entry lists 3 T cell receptor beta chains sequenced from one sample in a study of blood T cell repertoires in COVID-19. TCRdb's table, derived via immunoSEQ multiplex PCR, lists solely in-frame clones and lacks some. In the table there are roughly 230,000 clones, nearly 90% of which are singletons. The specimen was peripheral blood. The receptors shown here come from a woman aged 55-75 years with COVID-19, enrolled during active disease.

The rearrangement joins TRBV2 to TRBJ1-4, with D maybe TRBD1 (5 bases). The CDR3 sequence is 14 residues long. Looked up from germline, CDR1 is SNHLY and CDR2 is FYNNEI. Between the trimmed V and J ends, which lost 4 bases and 8 bases, there was a span of 14 bases. CDR3 DNA sequence: TGTGCCAGCAGTGGACAAGGGTACAGGGAAAAACTGTTTTTT. Translation: CASSGQGYREKLFF.

The J gene is TRBJ2-1, the V gene TRBV5-6; D is unclear. The V gene's germline CDR1 is SGHDT and CDR2 YYEEEE. V shed 0 bases and J shed 6 bases, with 4 bases lying between them. This CDR3 region has 12 residues. The CDR3 DNA reads as TGTGCCAGCAGCTTGGGTAGCAATGAGCAGTTCTTC. Translating it yields CASSLGSNEQFF.

The J gene is TRBJ2-5, the V gene TRBV10-3; 7 bases align to TRBD2. With 10 bases clipped from V and 3 bases from J, the junction kept 8 bases outside the gene matches. Germline values: CDR1 ENHRY, CDR2 SYGVKD. This CDR3 region has 13 residues. The CDR3 DNA reads TGTGCCACAAGACCCGGGACTAAAGAGACCCAGTACTTC. This gives the protein CATRPGTKETQYF.